Described below is a single TCR beta chain sequence and its context. The data originate from a study of OX40 agonist ivuxolimab in advanced cancers. The V end lost 5 bases, the J end lost 2 bases, and 17 bases lay between the germline ends. The V gene's germline CDR1 is SEHNR and CDR2 FQNEAQ (reference sequence). The CDR3 is 16 amino acids. Using immunoSEQ multiplex PCR, the repertoire was profiled, and TCRdb retains in-frame clones only, with some absent. The data show 81,000 or so clones, 88% seen once. The starting material was CD4+ or CD8+ T cells sorted from blood, obtained in a trial of the OX40 agonist ivuxolimab. The origin of this receptor is an adult with an advanced solid tumor such as melanoma, head and neck, liver or kidney cancer. J is TRBJ2-3 and V is TRBV7-9; TRBD2 is a possible D gene (5 bases). The CDR3 DNA reads TGTGCCAGCAGCAGACGGGAAGGGCCGCTCACAGATACGCAGTATTTT. The encoded protein is CASSRREGPLTDTQYF.